The sequence of this T cell receptor (beta chain) was determined in a study of T cells after yellow fever vaccination. This clonotype came up many times. Its specificity is unknown. TCRdb reanalysed the 5' RACE reads using MiXCR and keeps one entry per CDR3 protein. Here the sample spans about 320,000 distinct CDR3 sequences, over 3.5% being singletons. Looked up from germline, CDR1 is SGHTA and CDR2 is FQGTGA. V was shortened by 5 bases and J by 3 bases, with 18 bases between the two germline ends. CDR3 size: 16 residues. Study-level points and caveats: Though it reached lower strength, the secondary response hit its peak faster, day 5 versus 15.

The clonotype comes from a man between 18 and 29 years old who received the YFV17D yellow fever vaccine. The chain is built from TRBV7-3 and TRBJ2-3, with D tentatively TRBD2 (5 bases). The sample was PBMCs, taken 15 days after the yellow fever booster vaccination. This CDR3 reads CASSLGLTDGTDTQYF. The CDR3 DNA sequence: TGTGCCAGCAGCCTTGGACTTACCGACGGGACAGATACGCAGTATTTT.